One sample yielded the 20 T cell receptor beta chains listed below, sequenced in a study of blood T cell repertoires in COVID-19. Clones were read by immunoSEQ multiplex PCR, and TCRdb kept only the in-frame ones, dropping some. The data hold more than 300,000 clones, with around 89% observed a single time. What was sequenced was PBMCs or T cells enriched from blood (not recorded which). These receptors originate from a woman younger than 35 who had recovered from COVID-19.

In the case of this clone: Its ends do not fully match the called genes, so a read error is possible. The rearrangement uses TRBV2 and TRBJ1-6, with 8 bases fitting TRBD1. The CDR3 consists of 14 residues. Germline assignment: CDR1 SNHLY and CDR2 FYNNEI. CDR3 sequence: CASRGDRLNAPLHF. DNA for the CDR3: TGTGCCAGCAGAGGGGACAGGCTTAATGCACCCCTCCACTTT.

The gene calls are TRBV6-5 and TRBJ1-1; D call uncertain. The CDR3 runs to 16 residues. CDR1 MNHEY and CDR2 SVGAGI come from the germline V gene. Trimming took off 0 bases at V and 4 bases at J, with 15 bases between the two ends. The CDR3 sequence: CASSYSSSGLGTEAFF. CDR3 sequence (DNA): TGTGCCAGCAGTTACTCGAGCTCCGGGTTGGGCACTGAAGCTTTCTTT.

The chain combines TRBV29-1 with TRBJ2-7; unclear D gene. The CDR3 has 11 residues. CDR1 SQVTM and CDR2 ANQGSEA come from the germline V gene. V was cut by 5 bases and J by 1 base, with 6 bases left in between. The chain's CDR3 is CSVLESYEQYF. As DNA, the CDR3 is TGCAGCGTTCTGGAGTCCTACGAGCAGTACTTC.

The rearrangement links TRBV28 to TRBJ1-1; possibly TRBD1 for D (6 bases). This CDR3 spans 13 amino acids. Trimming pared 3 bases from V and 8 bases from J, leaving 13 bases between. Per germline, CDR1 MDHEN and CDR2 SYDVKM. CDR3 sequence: CASSLPPGTEAFF. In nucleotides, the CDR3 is TGTGCCAGCAGTTTGCCTCCCGGGACAGAAGCTTTCTTT.

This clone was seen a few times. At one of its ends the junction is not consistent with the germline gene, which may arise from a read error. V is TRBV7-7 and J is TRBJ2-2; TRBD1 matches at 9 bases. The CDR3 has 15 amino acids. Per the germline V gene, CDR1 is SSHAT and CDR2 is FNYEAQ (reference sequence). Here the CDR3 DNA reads TGTGCTAGCAGCTCAGACAGGGGGTCGGCCGGGGAGCTGTTTTTT. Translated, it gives CASSSDRGSAGELFF.

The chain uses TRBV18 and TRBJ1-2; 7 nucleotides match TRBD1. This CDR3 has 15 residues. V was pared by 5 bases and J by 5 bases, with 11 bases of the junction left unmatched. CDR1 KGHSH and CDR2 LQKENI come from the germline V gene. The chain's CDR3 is CASSSTGTESYGYTF. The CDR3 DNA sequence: TGTGCCAGCTCAAGCACCGGGACAGAAAGTTATGGCTACACCTTC.

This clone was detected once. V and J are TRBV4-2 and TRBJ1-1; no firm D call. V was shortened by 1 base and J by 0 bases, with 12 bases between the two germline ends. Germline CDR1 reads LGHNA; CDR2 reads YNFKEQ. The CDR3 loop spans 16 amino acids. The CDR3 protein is CASSQAGGNMNTEAFF. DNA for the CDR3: TGTGCCAGCAGCCAAGCCGGCGGGAACATGAACACTGAAGCTTTCTTT.

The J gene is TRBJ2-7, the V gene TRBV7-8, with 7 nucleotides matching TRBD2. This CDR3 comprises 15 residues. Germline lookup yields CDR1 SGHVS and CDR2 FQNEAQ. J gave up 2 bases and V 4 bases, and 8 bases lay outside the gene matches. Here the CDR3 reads CASSWGRTRAYEQYF. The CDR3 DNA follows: TGTGCCAGCAGCTGGGGGAGGACTAGAGCCTACGAGCAGTACTTC.

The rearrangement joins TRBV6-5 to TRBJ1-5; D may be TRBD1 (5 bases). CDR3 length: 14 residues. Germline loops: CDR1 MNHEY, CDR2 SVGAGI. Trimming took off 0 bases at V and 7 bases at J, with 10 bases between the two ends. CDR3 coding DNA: TGTGCCAGCAGTTACTCTCAGGGTGGCCAGCCCCAGCATTTT. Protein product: CASSYSQGGQPQHF.

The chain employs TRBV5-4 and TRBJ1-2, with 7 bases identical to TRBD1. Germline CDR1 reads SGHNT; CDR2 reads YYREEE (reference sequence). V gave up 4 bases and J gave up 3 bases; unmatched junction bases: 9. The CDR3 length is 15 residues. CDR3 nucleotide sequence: TGTGCCAGCAGCACAGGAACAGGGGATGACTATGGCTACACCTTC. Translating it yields CASSTGTGDDYGYTF. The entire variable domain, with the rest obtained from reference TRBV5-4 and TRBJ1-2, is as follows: ETGVTQSPTHLIKTRGQQVTLRCSSQSGHNTVSWYQQALGQGPQFIFQYYREEENGRGNFPPRFSGLQFPNYSSELNVNALELDDSALYLCASSTGTGDDYGYTFGSGTRLTVV.

The CDR3 loop reads CASSRWGLAAYEQYF. For the CDR3, the DNA is TGTGCCAGCAGCCGATGGGGGCTAGCGGCCTACGAGCAGTACTTC. This sequence joins TRBV14 and TRBJ2-7; D is perhaps TRBD2 (7 bases). V gave up 4 bases and J gave up 2 bases, with 15 bases separating them. This CDR3 has 15 amino acids. Germline V gives CDR1 SGHDN, CDR2 FVKESK.

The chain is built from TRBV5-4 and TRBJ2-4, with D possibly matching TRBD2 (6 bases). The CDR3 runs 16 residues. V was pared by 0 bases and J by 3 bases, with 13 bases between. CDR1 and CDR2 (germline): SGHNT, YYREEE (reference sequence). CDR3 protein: CASSLEGGGDKNIQYF. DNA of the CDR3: TGTGCCAGCAGCTTGGAGGGCGGCGGGGACAAAAACATTCAGTACTTC.

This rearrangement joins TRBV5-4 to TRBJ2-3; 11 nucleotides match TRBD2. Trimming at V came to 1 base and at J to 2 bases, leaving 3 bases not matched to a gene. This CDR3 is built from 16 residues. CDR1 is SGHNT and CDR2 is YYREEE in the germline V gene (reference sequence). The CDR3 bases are TGTGCCAGCAGCTTGATGGGACTAGCGGACACAGATACGCAGTATTTT. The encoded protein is CASSLMGLADTDTQYF. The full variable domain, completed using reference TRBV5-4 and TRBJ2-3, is ETGVTQSPTHLIKTRGQQVTLRCSSQSGHNTVSWYQQALGQGPQFIFQYYREEENGRGNFPPRFSGLQFPNYSSELNVNALELDDSALYLCASSLMGLADTDTQYFGPGTRLTVL.

In DNA, the CDR3 is TGTGCCAGCAGTTACGTGGCAGGTGATAGCAATCAGCCCCAGCATTTT. It specifies CASSYVAGDSNQPQHF. This chain uses TRBV6-5 with TRBJ1-5; D remains ambiguous. This CDR3 spans 16 amino acids. The V and J ends lost 2 bases and 0 bases respectively, with 11 bases between them. CDR1 MNHEY and CDR2 SVGAGI come from the germline V gene.

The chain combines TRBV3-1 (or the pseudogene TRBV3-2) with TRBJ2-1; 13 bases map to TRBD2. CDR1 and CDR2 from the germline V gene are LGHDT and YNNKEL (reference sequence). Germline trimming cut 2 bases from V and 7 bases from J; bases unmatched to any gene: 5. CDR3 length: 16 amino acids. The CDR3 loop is CASSQRTSGGLNEQFF. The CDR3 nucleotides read TGTGCCAGCAGCCAACGGACTAGCGGGGGCCTTAATGAGCAGTTCTTC.

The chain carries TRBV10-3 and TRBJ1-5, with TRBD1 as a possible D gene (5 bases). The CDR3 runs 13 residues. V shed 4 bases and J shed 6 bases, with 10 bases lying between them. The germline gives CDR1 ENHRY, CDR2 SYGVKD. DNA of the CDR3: TGTGCCATCAGTGCCAGGGTCGGTCAGCCCCAGCATTTT. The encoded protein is CAISARVGQPQHF.

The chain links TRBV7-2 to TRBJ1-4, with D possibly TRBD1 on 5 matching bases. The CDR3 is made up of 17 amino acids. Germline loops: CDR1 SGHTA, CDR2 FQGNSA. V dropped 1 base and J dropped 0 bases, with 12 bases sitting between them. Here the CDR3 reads CASSLVLGLPTNEKLFF. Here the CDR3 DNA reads TGTGCCAGCAGCTTAGTTCTGGGGCTTCCAACTAATGAAAAACTGTTTTTT.

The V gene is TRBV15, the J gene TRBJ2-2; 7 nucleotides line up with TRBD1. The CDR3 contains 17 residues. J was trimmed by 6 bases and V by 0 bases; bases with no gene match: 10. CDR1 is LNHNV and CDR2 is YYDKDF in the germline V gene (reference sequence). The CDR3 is CATSRDPGGWSAGELFF. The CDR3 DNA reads TGTGCCACCAGCAGAGATCCAGGGGGATGGTCGGCCGGGGAGCTGTTTTTT.

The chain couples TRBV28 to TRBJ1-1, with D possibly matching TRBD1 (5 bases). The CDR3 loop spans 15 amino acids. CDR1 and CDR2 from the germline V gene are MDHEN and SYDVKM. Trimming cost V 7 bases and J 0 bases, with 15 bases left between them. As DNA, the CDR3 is TGTGCCAGCACCCCTTTACAGGAGTTGAACACTGAAGCTTTCTTT. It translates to CASTPLQELNTEAFF.

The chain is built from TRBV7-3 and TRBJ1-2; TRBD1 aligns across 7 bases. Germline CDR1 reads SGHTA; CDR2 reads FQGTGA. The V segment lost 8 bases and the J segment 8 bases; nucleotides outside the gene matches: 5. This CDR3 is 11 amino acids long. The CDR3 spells CASGTGAGYTF. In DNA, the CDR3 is TGTGCCAGCGGAACAGGGGCCGGCTACACCTTC.